This TCR beta chain was sequenced in a study of blood T cell repertoires in COVID-19. Using immunoSEQ multiplex PCR, the repertoire was profiled, and TCRdb retains in-frame clones only, with some absent. The sample consists of about 97,000 clones, over 70% of them appearing once. V was pared by 5 bases and J by 2 bases, with 17 bases between. CDR3 length: 16 amino acids. Germline V lookup: CDR1 SGHTA, CDR2 FQGNSA. This TCR was sampled from a man in his 60s with acute or convalescent COVID-19. Sequencing input: peripheral blood. V is TRBV7-2 and J is TRBJ2-3; D is possibly TRBD1 (6 bases). CDR3 coding DNA: TGTGCCAGCAGCCTTAGGGGGTCGGTGTCCACAGATACGCAGTATTTT. Protein sequence: CASSLRGSVSTDTQYF.